This T cell receptor (beta chain) stems from a study of blood T cell repertoires in COVID-19. This CDR3 is 14 amino acids long. In germline, CDR1 is MGHRA, CDR2 YSYEKL. The ends were cut back, 4 bases at V and 3 bases at J, with 11 bases in the middle. Method: immunoSEQ multiplex PCR; TCRdb's copy keeps in-frame clones and lacks some. The table shows roughly 150,000 clones, with 82% occurring only once. The receptor was derived from a woman of 80 years or more with active or convalescent COVID-19. The V gene is TRBV4-1, the J gene TRBJ2-3; unclear D gene. Sequenced: peripheral blood. The CDR3 loop is CASSPSPGTDTQYF. The CDR3 nucleotides read TGCGCCAGCAGCCCGAGTCCCGGGACAGATACGCAGTATTTT.